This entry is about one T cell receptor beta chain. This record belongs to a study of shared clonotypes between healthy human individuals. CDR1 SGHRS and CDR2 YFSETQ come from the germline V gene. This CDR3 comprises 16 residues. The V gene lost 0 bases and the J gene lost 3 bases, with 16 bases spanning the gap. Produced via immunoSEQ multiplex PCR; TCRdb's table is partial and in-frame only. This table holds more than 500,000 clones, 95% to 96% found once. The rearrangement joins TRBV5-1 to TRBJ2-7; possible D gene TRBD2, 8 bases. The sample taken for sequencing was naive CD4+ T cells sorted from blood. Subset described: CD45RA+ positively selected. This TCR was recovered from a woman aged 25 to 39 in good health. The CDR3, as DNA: TGCGCCAGCAGCTTGGCCAGGGGGACTAGAGACTACGAGCAGTACTTC. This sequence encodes CASSLARGTRDYEQYF.